This T cell receptor (beta chain) was documented in a study of cytomegalovirus exposure and HLA in healthy donors. Whole-study findings and limits: With high specificity and sensitivity, the classifier reportedly diagnosed cytomegalovirus status. Three CMV-associated chains were confirmed in vitro to be specific for CMV antigens.

This clone has only a few counts. What it binds is unknown. CDR3 length: 12 residues. Germline lookup yields CDR1 LGHNT and CDR2 FRNRAP. V gave up 2 bases and J gave up 6 bases; unmatched junction bases: 1. The validation cohort, a group of under 150 subjects, included the donors and was separate from the roughly 620-subject first cohort. TCRdb keeps only in-frame clones here, not all; method: immunoSEQ multiplex PCR. This table has under 130,000 clones, around 83% appearing once. The sample consisted of PBMCs. V usage is TRBV12-5 and J usage is TRBJ2-7; 7 nucleotides agree with TRBD2. This receptor was obtained from a woman between 18 and 29 years old in good health and CMV-seropositive. This CDR3 is CASGLRGVEQYF. The CDR3 nucleotides are TGTGCTAGTGGTTTGCGGGGGGTCGAGCAGTACTTC.